The 16 T cell receptor beta chains below were found in one sample sequenced in a study of tumor and adjacent non-tumor tissue in lung cancer. The template was RNA from unsorted bulk tissue. A modified ARM-PCR protocol with three rounds of nested PCR amplified TCRbeta. MiXCR was run by TCRdb on the multiplex PCR reads, yielding one entry per CDR3 protein. The top ten hold 18% of the sample, which has over 110,000 distinct CDR3 sequences, about 71% seen once. Material for sequencing was lung tumor tissue. Receptors were obtained from a man aged 60 to 75 with small cell lung cancer.

The rearrangement uses TRBV4-1 and TRBJ2-7; the D call may be TRBD1 or TRBD2 (5 bases each). Germline assignment: CDR1 MGHRA and CDR2 YSYEKL. This CDR3 region has 15 residues. CDR3 sequence reads: CASSQDLGDFYDQYV. The CDR3 DNA follows: TGCGCCAGCAGCCAAGATTTGGGGGATTTCTACGACCAGTACGTC.

Worth noting for this clonotype: Mismatch with germline at one junction end may stem from a read error. J is TRBJ1-5 and V is TRBV29-1; D is uncertain. The CDR3 sequence is 13 residues long. Germline V CDR1 and CDR2: SQVTM, ANQGSEA. CDR3 protein: CSVIGKGSQPQHF. CDR3 in DNA: TGCAGCGTTATTGGAAAGGGAAGTCAGCCTCAGCATTTT.

This clonotype was found a few times. This chain uses TRBV20-1 with TRBJ1-5; D is ambiguous. Germline lookup yields CDR1 DFQATT and CDR2 SNEGSKA (reference sequence). This CDR3 is built from 14 residues. The germline V and J ends were trimmed by 0 bases and 2 bases, with 8 bases remaining between them. DNA for the CDR3: TGCAGTGCTAGAGATGGCGGGGGCAATCAGCCCCAGCATTTT. Translation: CSARDGGGNQPQHF.

As to this clonotype: A single base separates this from a much larger clone, so it may be a read error. V and J are TRBV20-1 and TRBJ2-1; D not resolved. V lost 7 bases, J lost 5 bases, and 12 bases lay in between. The CDR3 length is 12 residues. CDR1 and CDR2 (germline): DFQATT, SNEGSKA (reference sequence). The CDR3 sequence: CSVIQFDNEQFF. In nucleotides, the CDR3 is TGCAGTGTGATTCAATTTGACAATGAGCAGTTCTTC.

On this clonotype itself: A much larger clone sits a single nucleotide away, making a read error possible. This chain joins TRBV20-1 and TRBJ2-7; unclear D gene. Trimming cost V 0 bases and J 1 base, with 13 bases left between them. Germline V CDR1 and CDR2: DFQATT, SNEGSKA (reference sequence). The CDR3 loop spans 15 amino acids. In DNA form, the CDR3 reads TGCAGTGCTAGAGATCCTTGGGGATTATCCTACGAGCAGTACTTC. Translated: CSARDPWGLSYEQYF.

This clonotype was recorded a few times. The rearrangement links TRBV29-1 to TRBJ1-2; TRBD1 aligns across 7 bases. This CDR3 is built from 11 residues. The J segment lost 5 bases and the V segment lost 7 bases, leaving 4 bases of the junction unmatched. From germline, CDR1 is SQVTM and CDR2 ANQGSEA. CDR3 amino acids: CSAGQEYGYTF. The DNA for the CDR3 is TGCAGCGCAGGACAGGAGTATGGCTACACCTTC.

Notes on this clonotype: This may come from a read error, since a much larger clone is one base off. The chain employs TRBV29-1 and TRBJ2-7; D is perhaps TRBD2 (5 bases). The CDR3 runs 15 residues. V shed 1 base and J shed 0 bases, with 13 bases lying between them. CDR1 is SQVTM, CDR2 ANQGSEA, per germline. The CDR3 DNA reads TGCAGCGTTGAAGCCCGAAGACGGGACTCCTACGAGCAGTACTTC. It is translated as CSVEARRRDSYEQYF.

As regards this clonotype: At one end the junction does not follow the germline gene, possibly because of a read error. The chain couples TRBV12-3 or TRBV12-4 to TRBJ2-6; no firm D call. The CDR3 has 15 amino acids. DNA for the CDR3: TGTGCCAGCAGACTCCAGTGCTCTGGGGTCAACGTCCTGACTTTC. Translated, it gives CASRLQCSGVNVLTF.

This clonotype was counted a single time. It may be a read error: a sequence one base away is much more abundant. The rearrangement links TRBV12-3 or TRBV12-4 to TRBJ2-3; no reliable D call. The CDR3 length is 12 residues. Here the CDR3 reads CASAILSDTHYF. The CDR3 DNA follows: TGTGCCAGCGCCATACTATCGGATACGCACTATTTT.

This clonotype is a singleton in its sample. This chain joins TRBV20-1 and TRBJ2-1, with D possibly being TRBD1 or TRBD2 (6 bases each). This CDR3 is built from 14 residues. CDR1 and CDR2 (germline): DFQATT, SNEGSKA (reference sequence). V lost 8 bases and J 5 bases, leaving 19 bases between the germline ends. The CDR3 reads CSPSTRGTHNEQFF. DNA for the CDR3: TGCAGTCCTTCGACTAGAGGGACACACAATGAGCAGTTCTTC.

This clonotype occurred once. A much larger clone is a single base away; this may be a read error. The genes are TRBV6-5 and TRBJ1-1; D unresolved. CDR3 length equals 14 residues. Germline lookup yields CDR1 MNHEY and CDR2 SVGAGI. The ends were cut back, 11 bases at V and 1 base at J, with 17 bases in the middle. CDR3 DNA: TGTGCCTGCCGCCCGTCGGGGAAGAACACTGAAGCTTTCTTT. This translates into CACRPSGKNTEAFF.

V gene TRBV29-1 combines with J gene TRBJ1-2; TRBD1 might be the D (5 bases). Germline loops: CDR1 SQVTM, CDR2 ANQGSEA. The CDR3 extends over 13 amino acids. V dropped 8 bases and J dropped 8 bases, with 21 bases sitting between them. This CDR3 is CSIGSARDRGYTF. The CDR3 DNA reads as TGCAGCATTGGCTCGGCCAGGGATAGGGGCTACACCTTC. The variable domain in full, with the rest retrieved from reference TRBV29-1 and TRBJ1-2, is SAVISQKPSRDICQRGTSLTIQCQVDSQVTMMFWYRQQPGQSLTLIATANQGSEATYESGFVIDKFPISRPNLTFSTLTVSNMSPEDSSIYLCSIGSARDRGYTFGSGTRLTVV.

This clonotype has more than one count but fewer than ten. The V gene is TRBV24-1, the J gene TRBJ2-1; D gene unclear. V lost 6 bases and J lost 1, with 15 bases in between. The CDR3 extends over 16 amino acids. Germline V gives CDR1 KGHDR, CDR2 SFDVKD. CDR3 sequence: CATSKASSRSYNEQFF. The CDR3 region has the DNA TGTGCCACCAGTAAGGCCAGCAGCAGATCCTACAATGAGCAGTTCTTC.

The V gene is TRBV28, the J gene TRBJ2-1; TRBD2 matches 8 bases. Germline lookup yields CDR1 MDHEN and CDR2 SYDVKM. The CDR3 length is 13 residues. Trimming cost V 8 bases and J 7 bases; bases outside gene matches: 7. CDR3 DNA sequence: TGTGCCAGCCGGGTAGCGGGAAAGAATGAGCAGTTCTTC. Its translation: CASRVAGKNEQFF.

With regard to this clonotype: The junction shows a germline mismatch at one end, possibly a read error. The rearrangement links TRBV20-1 to TRBJ2-5, with D unclear. The CDR3 loop spans 11 amino acids. CDR1 and CDR2 (germline): DFQATT, SNEGSKA (reference sequence). The CDR3 region is CIARREEAQYF. Written as DNA, the CDR3 is TGTATTGCAAGGAGAGAAGAGGCCCAGTACTTC.

A few counts support this clonotype. V and J are TRBV5-6 and TRBJ2-2; maybe TRBD2 (5 bases). Germline values: CDR1 SGHDT, CDR2 YYEEEE. Between the trimmed V and J ends, which lost 4 bases and 3 bases, there was a span of 7 bases. The CDR3 runs 13 residues. CDR3 region: CASSPDYTGELFF. For the CDR3, the DNA is TGTGCCAGCAGCCCGGACTACACCGGGGAGCTGTTTTTT.